The next 18 T cell receptor beta chains were all read from a single sample in a study of blood T cells in healthy people across ages. The authors ran a second PCR of 7 to 11 cycles using a sample-barcoded 5' primer and a J-beta primer mix. TCRdb re-called the 5' RACE reads through MiXCR, storing one row per CDR3 protein. The top ten clones hold roughly 24% of a sample with hundreds of thousands of distinct CDR3 sequences, 56% of them seen once. The sample taken for sequencing was blood. These receptors were collected from a man aged 40-55 years in good health.

In its sample, this clonotype was seen a few times. This sequence joins TRBV4-1 and TRBJ2-7, with D possibly being TRBD2 (6 bases). The V end was cut by 3 bases, the J end by 1 base, with 16 bases between. The germline gives CDR1 MGHRA, CDR2 YSYEKL. The CDR3 has 16 amino acids. The CDR3 here is CASSHTTREWSYEQYF. The CDR3 bases are TGCGCCAGCAGCCATACCACCCGGGAGTGGTCCTACGAGCAGTACTTC.

This clonotype was found once. The chain employs TRBV6-6 and TRBJ1-4; 10 bases map to TRBD1. CDR1 is MNHNY and CDR2 is SVGAGI in the germline V gene (reference sequence). The CDR3 loop spans 15 amino acids. The junction had 4 bases not matched to a gene; V was cut back by 2 bases and J by 7 bases. CDR3: CASSYGGTGAEKLFF. In DNA form, the CDR3 reads TGTGCCAGCAGTTACGGGGGGACAGGGGCTGAAAAACTGTTTTTT.

CDR3 amino acids: CASSSVDSYNEQFF. CDR3 nucleotide sequence: TGCGCCAGCAGCTCGGTGGACTCCTACAATGAGCAGTTCTTC. V and J are TRBV5-1 and TRBJ2-1, with D unresolved. The CDR3 is 14 amino acids. V lost 3 bases to trimming and J lost 0 bases, with 7 bases between them. Germline CDR1 reads SGHRS; CDR2 reads YFSETQ. Full variable domain (rest looked up from reference TRBV5-1 and TRBJ2-1): KAGVTQTPRYLIKTRGQQVTLSCSPISGHRSVSWYQQTPGQGLQFLFEYFSETQRNKGNFPGRFSGRQFSNSRSEMNVSTLELGDSALYLCASSSVDSYNEQFFGPGTRLTVL.

DNA of the CDR3: TGTGCCAGCAGGATCACAGGGGACTCCTACGAGCAGTACTTC. The encoded protein is CASRITGDSYEQYF. The chain is built from TRBV25-1 and TRBJ2-7; 7 nucleotides line up with TRBD1. The J segment lost 0 bases and the V segment lost 6 bases, leaving 5 bases of the junction unmatched. Germline loops: CDR1 MGHDK, CDR2 SYGVNS. The CDR3 loop spans 14 amino acids.

The V and J genes are TRBV15 and TRBJ1-2; D not resolved. Deletions cut 8 bases from V and 7 bases from J, with 14 bases between. The CDR3 length is 12 residues. Germline CDR1 LNHNV, CDR2 YYDKDF (reference sequence). The CDR3 reads CATDNFTGGYTF. DNA for the CDR3: TGTGCCACCGATAACTTCACCGGTGGCTACACCTTC.

This rearrangement joins TRBV6-6 to TRBJ2-7; possibly TRBD2 for D (5 bases). V was cut by 4 bases and J by 5 bases, with 9 bases left in between. CDR3 size: 12 residues. Germline lookup yields CDR1 MNHNY and CDR2 SVGAGI (reference sequence). As DNA, the CDR3 is TGTGCCAGCAGTTTGAGGGTCCACGAGCAGTACTTC. Translating it yields CASSLRVHEQYF.

The V and J genes are TRBV12-3 or TRBV12-4 and TRBJ2-7, with 16 nucleotides matching TRBD2. After removal of 6 bases from V and 4 bases from J, the junction contained 9 bases not matched to a gene. CDR3 length equals 17 residues. Here the CDR3 reads CASRLGLAGGPGYEQYF. In DNA, the CDR3 is TGTGCCAGCAGACTGGGACTAGCGGGAGGGCCTGGGTACGAGCAGTACTTC.

In DNA form, the CDR3 reads TGTGCCAGCAGTGAAAGCCGGGACAGGGTAACTAATGAAAAACTGTTTTTT. Its protein product is CASSESRDRVTNEKLFF. The V call is TRBV6-1, the J call TRBJ1-4; 9 nucleotides align to TRBD1. The length of the CDR3 is 17 residues. Germline V gene sequence: CDR1 MNHNS, CDR2 SASEGT. Trimming cost V 2 bases and J 1 base; bases outside gene matches: 5.

This clonotype was recorded at least ten times. V and J are TRBV28 and TRBJ2-5; D gene ambiguous. This CDR3 region has 14 residues. CDR1 is MDHEN and CDR2 is SYDVKM in the germline V gene. Trimming left V 6 bases short and J 7 bases short, with 18 bases between. As DNA, the CDR3 is TGTGCCAGCAGCCTACACCGAAACTTAGGGACCCAGTACTTC. Translating it yields CASSLHRNLGTQYF.

The chain joins TRBV6-2 or TRBV6-3 to TRBJ2-1; 7 bases agree with TRBD1. After removal of 2 bases from V and 6 bases from J, the junction contained 13 bases not matched to a gene. The CDR3 totals 17 residues. The germline V gene has CDR1 MNHEY and CDR2 SVGEGT. The CDR3 protein is CASSYGFEGASGNEQFF. The CDR3 DNA follows: TGTGCCAGCAGTTACGGCTTTGAGGGGGCGTCCGGCAATGAGCAGTTCTTC.

The chain couples TRBV12-5 to TRBJ2-1; D is possibly TRBD1 (5 bases). Trimming removed 6 bases at V and 10 bases at J, with 19 bases between. Germline V gene data show CDR1 as LGHNT and CDR2 as FRNRAP. The CDR3 has 14 amino acids. The DNA of the CDR3 is TGTGCTAGTGGCACGCCAAGGGGCCGAGAAGAGCAGTTCTTC. This encodes CASGTPRGREEQFF. Full variable domain (rest looked up from reference TRBV12-5 and TRBJ2-1): DARVTQTPRHKVTEMGQEVTMRCQPILGHNTVFWYRQTMMQGLELLAYFRNRAPLDDSGMPKDRFSAEMPDATLATLKIQPSEPRDSAVYFCASGTPRGREEQFFGPGTRLTVL.

The chain joins TRBV7-9 to TRBJ2-3; D may be TRBD1 (6 bases). Trimming stripped 4 bases from V and 4 bases from J, with 21 bases between. Germline V lookup: CDR1 SEHNR, CDR2 FQNEAQ (reference sequence). The length of the CDR3 is 17 residues. The CDR3 loop is CASSSTRVDRFPDTQYF. The CDR3 DNA reads TGTGCCAGCAGCTCCACCCGGGTTGACAGGTTCCCAGATACGCAGTATTTT. Filled out from reference TRBV7-9 and TRBJ2-3, the complete variable domain reads DTGVSQNPRHKITKRGQNVTFRCDPISEHNRLYWYRQTLGQGPEFLTYFQNEAQLEKSRLLSDRFSAERPKGSFSTLEIQRTEQGDSAMYLCASSSTRVDRFPDTQYFGPGTRLTVL.

This clonotype was recorded a few times. The chain is built from TRBV4-2 and TRBJ2-7; D perhaps matches TRBD2 (5 bases). CDR1 and CDR2 from the germline V gene are LGHNA and YNFKEQ. Trimming took 0 bases from V and 0 from J, leaving 12 bases between them. The CDR3 spans 16 residues. The CDR3 coding sequence is TGTGCCAGCAGCCAAGATTGGAGCGGAGGCTCCTACGAGCAGTACTTC. As protein: CASSQDWSGGSYEQYF.

This clonotype was seen once. The V gene is TRBV6-5, the J gene TRBJ2-1, with TRBD2 matching over 9 bases. V lost 1 base to trimming and J lost 5 bases; unmatched junction nucleotides: 3. The V gene's germline CDR1 is MNHEY and CDR2 SVGAGI. This CDR3 region has 15 residues. The CDR3 protein is CASSYFGTSNNEQFF. The CDR3 DNA sequence: TGTGCCAGCAGTTACTTCGGGACTAGCAACAATGAGCAGTTCTTC.

The chain carries TRBV9 and TRBJ2-6, with 8 bases identical to TRBD1. This CDR3 is 17 amino acids long. CDR1 SGDLS and CDR2 YYNGEE come from the germline V gene. The V gene end was trimmed by 4 bases and the J gene end by 2 bases; junction bases not matched to a gene: 8. The DNA for the CDR3 is TGTGCCAGCAGCCCCCGACAGGGGCGGACTGGGGCCAACGTCCTGACTTTC. Its protein product is CASSPRQGRTGANVLTF.

The chain couples TRBV11-2 to TRBJ2-7; D might be TRBD2 (7 bases). The DNA end favors TRBJ2-5, so the J call may be wrong. CDR3 length: 14 residues. Germline CDR1 SGHAT, CDR2 FQNNGV. CDR3 DNA sequence: TGTGCCAGCAGCTCACAGGGAGGGATGGAGACCCAGTACTTC. Its translation is CASSSQGGMETQYF.

The chain links TRBV24-1 to TRBJ2-1; TRBD2 agrees at 9 bases. The length of the CDR3 is 14 residues. CDR1 KGHDR and CDR2 SFDVKD come from the germline V gene. V lost 7 bases, J lost 5 bases, and 5 bases stayed unmatched. CDR3 in amino acids: CATRDGTSNNEQFF. In nucleotides, the CDR3 is TGTGCCACCAGAGACGGGACTAGCAACAATGAGCAGTTCTTC.

This clonotype was picked up many times. The V and J genes are TRBV20-1 and TRBJ1-2; no firm D call. This CDR3 region has 11 residues. Germline assignment: CDR1 DFQATT and CDR2 SNEGSKA (reference sequence). V lost 0 bases to trimming and J lost 8 bases, with 7 bases between them. The CDR3 DNA sequence: TGCAGTGCTAGAGATATACCCGGCTACACCTTC. Its protein product is CSARDIPGYTF.